Each of the 31 T cell receptor beta chains below was sequenced from the same sample in a study of T cell responses to AZD1222 COVID-19 vaccine (dated by TCRdb to the early 2020s). Preparation of the library involved the immunoSEQ multiplex PCR assay. Imported from immuneACCESS, the table was reduced by TCRdb to in-frame sequences with V and J called. These copies leave out some clones; in studies compared against another copy, an unresolved V gene accounts for under half, and the cause of the remainder is not known. The sample yields nearly 110,000 clones; roughly nine tenths were counted once. Approximately 7% of the sample is in the top ten clones. The label giving this sample's time point can be read as: baseline before first vaccination. Material: peripheral blood, obtained on day 0 of AZD1222 vaccination. Receptors were obtained from an adult in good health.

The rearrangement links TRBV7-2 to TRBJ2-3, with D unresolved. This CDR3 has 12 residues. V lost 3 bases and J lost 6, with 7 bases in between. The germline gives CDR1 SGHTA, CDR2 FQGNSA. The CDR3 bases are TGTGCCAGCAGCTTGAGGTGGGATACGCAGTATTTT. It yields the protein CASSLRWDTQYF.

The chain joins TRBV4-3 to TRBJ2-7; TRBD2 agrees at 8 bases. This CDR3 is 13 amino acids long. The V gene's germline CDR1 is LGHNA and CDR2 YSLEER. V dropped 3 bases and J dropped 3; count of bases not matched to a gene: 1. DNA of the CDR3: TGCGCCAGCAGCCAGGGACTAGGCTACGAGCAGTACTTC. Translation gives CASSQGLGYEQYF.

DNA of the CDR3: TGTGCCAGCAGTTTACTGGGAACCTTGAACACCGGGGAGCTGTTTTTT. Protein sequence: CASSLLGTLNTGELFF. This chain connects TRBV27 to TRBJ2-2; D is unclear. CDR3 length: 16 residues. CDR1 and CDR2 (germline): MNHEY, SMNVEV (reference sequence). Trimming cost V 2 bases and J 1 base, with 11 bases left between them.

V and J are TRBV7-3 and TRBJ2-7; D is possibly TRBD1 (6 bases). V lost 5 bases, J lost 2 bases, and 13 bases lay in between. The CDR3 totals 14 residues. Germline CDR1 is SGHTA and CDR2 is FQGTGA. Here the CDR3 DNA reads TGTGCCAGCAGCCTTCACCAGGGGCCCTACGAGCAGTACTTC. Protein: CASSLHQGPYEQYF.

The V call is TRBV28, the J call TRBJ2-7; 7 bases are a match to TRBD2. Trimming removed 5 bases from V and 0 bases from J; junction bases left unmatched: 7. Germline V gene data show CDR1 as MDHEN and CDR2 as SYDVKM. The CDR3 has 15 amino acids. CDR3 amino acids: CASSGSGIHSYEQYF. CDR3 coding DNA: TGTGCCAGCAGTGGAAGCGGGATCCACTCCTACGAGCAGTACTTC.

The chain recombines TRBV12-5 with TRBJ2-2; no clear D. Germline V gene data show CDR1 as LGHNT and CDR2 as FRNRAP. V lost 0 bases and J 4 bases, leaving 3 bases between the germline ends. The CDR3 is made up of 13 amino acids. The CDR3 region is CASGLVATGELFF. CDR3 in DNA: TGTGCTAGTGGTTTGGTGGCCACCGGGGAGCTGTTTTTT.

J is TRBJ1-6 and V is TRBV18, with D possibly matching TRBD1 (5 bases). Germline V lookup: CDR1 KGHSH, CDR2 LQKENI. The CDR3 extends over 15 amino acids. The V and J ends lost 0 bases and 8 bases respectively, with 11 bases between them. CDR3 protein: CASSPPQGGDSPLHF. CDR3 nucleotides: TGTGCCAGCTCACCACCTCAGGGAGGGGATTCACCCCTCCACTTT.

V is TRBV7-2 and J is TRBJ2-2; TRBD1 agrees at 8 bases. V gave up 5 bases and J gave up 0 bases; unmatched junction bases: 2. The CDR3 is 15 residues long. CDR1 and CDR2 from the germline V gene are SGHTA and FQGNSA. The CDR3 here is CASSLDRANTGELFF. Here the CDR3 DNA reads TGTGCCAGCAGCCTGGACAGGGCGAACACCGGGGAGCTGTTTTTT.

This clone was seen just once. J is TRBJ2-4 and V is TRBV7-3; D gene ambiguous. This CDR3 spans 13 amino acids. Germline V gene lookup returns CDR1 SGHTA and CDR2 FQGTGA. The germline V and J ends were trimmed by 8 bases and 7 bases, with 15 bases remaining between them. The DNA for the CDR3 is TGTGCCAGCGCCGCGCCTACGGATAACATTCAGTACTTC. Translation: CASAAPTDNIQYF.

About this clone itself: An end of the junction differs from the germline gene, which may be a read error. The DNA of the CDR3 is TGTGCCAGCAGTCAAGGGGTTGAGCAGTTCTTC. It specifies CASSQGVEQFF. The chain carries TRBV3-1 (or the pseudogene TRBV3-2) and TRBJ2-1; tentatively, D is TRBD1 (5 bases). The CDR3 consists of 11 residues. Germline V gene data show CDR1 as LGHDT and CDR2 as YNNKEL (reference sequence).

The chain recombines TRBV11-2 with TRBJ2-7, with D perhaps matching TRBD1 or TRBD2 (5 bases each). The germline CDR1 and CDR2 sequences are SGHAT and FQNNGV. This CDR3 has 15 residues. V lost 3 bases to trimming and J lost 4 bases, with 16 bases between them. CDR3 loop: CASSLWGNGNYEQYF. The DNA of the CDR3 is TGTGCCAGCAGCTTGTGGGGGAATGGAAATTACGAGCAGTACTTC.

The chain joins TRBV2 to TRBJ1-2; maybe TRBD1 (5 bases). V dropped 8 bases and J dropped 4 bases, with 14 bases sitting between them. Germline lookup yields CDR1 SNHLY and CDR2 FYNNEI. The CDR3 has 13 amino acids. The CDR3 coding sequence is TGTGCCAGCCCAGCAGGGCGCCTCTATGGCTACACCTTC. Its translation: CASPAGRLYGYTF.

Regarding this clone: This sample also contains other DNA sequences that code for the same CDR3. The rearrangement links TRBV7-3 to TRBJ1-6; D possibly corresponds to TRBD1 (5 bases). Per germline, CDR1 SGHTA and CDR2 FQGTGA. The CDR3 covers 14 residues. The ends were cut back, 5 bases at V and 10 bases at J, with 15 bases in the middle. CDR3 in amino acids: CASSPSGQGSPLHF. CDR3 coding DNA: TGTGCCAGCAGCCCGAGTGGGCAGGGATCACCCCTCCACTTT.

V and J are TRBV18 and TRBJ2-2; tentatively, D is TRBD1 (7 bases). Germline loops: CDR1 KGHSH, CDR2 LQKENI. The CDR3 has 16 residues. Trimming removed 3 bases from V and 1 base from J, with 12 bases in between. CDR3 bases: TGTGCCAGCTCACCCCGCCAGGGGGGGAACACCGGGGAGCTGTTTTTT. Encoded protein: CASSPRQGGNTGELFF.

The genes are TRBV6-2 or TRBV6-3 and TRBJ1-2; D ambiguous. The V end was cut by 3 bases, the J end by 6 bases, with 11 bases between. The germline V gene has CDR1 MNHEY and CDR2 SVGEGT. The CDR3 has 13 residues. The CDR3 region has the DNA TGTGCCAGCAGTTATCACTGGCAGAATGGCTACACCTTC. It translates to CASSYHWQNGYTF.

The rearrangement uses TRBV11-2 and TRBJ2-7, with 7 nucleotides matching TRBD2. The CDR3 runs to 16 residues. Germline CDR1 and CDR2: SGHAT and FQNNGV. The V gene end was trimmed by 3 bases and the J gene end by 0 bases; junction bases not matched to a gene: 8. The CDR3 nucleotides are TGTGCCAGCAGCTTGGGTCGGGAGGCTAACTCCTACGAGCAGTACTTC. It is translated as CASSLGREANSYEQYF. Supplemented by reference TRBV11-2 and TRBJ2-7, the full variable domain reads EAGVAQSPRYKIIEKRQSVAFWCNPISGHATLYWYQQILGQGPKLLIQFQNNGVVDDSQLPKDRFSAERLKGVDSTLKIQPAKLEDSAVYLCASSLGREANSYEQYFGPGTRLTVT.

This clone was seen once. CDR3 protein: CASSSRTGGSTDTQYF. The CDR3 DNA sequence: TGTGCCAGCAGCTCCCGGACAGGGGGAAGCACAGATACGCAGTATTTT. The V gene is TRBV7-3, the J gene TRBJ2-3, with 10 bases that match TRBD1. Germline V gene data show CDR1 as SGHTA and CDR2 as FQGTGA. The CDR3 length is 16 residues. V was clipped by 4 bases and J by 0 bases; unmatched bases: 4.

The genes are TRBV28 and TRBJ2-7; D could derive from TRBD1 or TRBD2 (5 bases each). The CDR3 totals 15 residues. V lost 4 bases to trimming and J lost 0 bases, with 13 bases between them. Germline V gene data show CDR1 as MDHEN and CDR2 as SYDVKM. The CDR3 loop is CASSSRDGSSYEQYF. DNA of the CDR3: TGTGCCAGCAGTTCACGGGACGGGTCCTCCTACGAGCAGTACTTC.

This clone occurred once. This sequence joins TRBV4-3 and TRBJ2-1, with 9 bases aligning to TRBD2. This CDR3 has 16 amino acids. V was pared by 0 bases and J by 10 bases, with 10 bases of the junction left unmatched. The V gene's germline CDR1 is LGHNA and CDR2 YSLEER. CDR3 sequence reads: CASSQDQVGGRDEQFF. DNA of the CDR3: TGCGCCAGCAGCCAAGATCAAGTAGGCGGGAGGGACGAGCAGTTCTTC.

The gene calls are TRBV4-3 and TRBJ2-1, with 7 bases matching TRBD2. The V gene end was trimmed by 0 bases and the J gene end by 10 bases; junction bases not matched to a gene: 12. Germline assignment: CDR1 LGHNA and CDR2 YSLEER. CDR3 length: 16 amino acids. The CDR3 here is CASSQEQAGSKVEQFF. In DNA form, the CDR3 reads TGCGCCAGCAGCCAAGAGCAAGCGGGATCGAAAGTGGAGCAGTTCTTC.

This clone showed up just once. This chain connects TRBV4-3 to TRBJ2-4; D gene uncertain. CDR3 size: 17 residues. CDR1 and CDR2 from the germline V gene are LGHNA and YSLEER. With 0 bases removed from V and 0 bases from J, the gap between germline ends came to 12 bases. This CDR3 is CASSQDPAHPAKNIQYF. The CDR3 DNA is TGCGCCAGCAGCCAAGACCCGGCCCACCCAGCCAAAAACATTCAGTACTTC.

This clone has a single count. The V call is TRBV5-1, the J call TRBJ2-7; 7 bases line up with TRBD1. Germline loops: CDR1 SGHRS, CDR2 YFSETQ. V lost 2 bases, J lost 2 bases, and 4 bases stayed unmatched. The CDR3 contains 14 residues. The CDR3 nucleotides read TGCGCCAGCAGCTTACAGGGGACCACCTACGAGCAGTACTTC. Amino acids: CASSLQGTTYEQYF.

The chain recombines TRBV10-3 with TRBJ2-7; 8 bases align to TRBD2. After removal of 11 bases from V and 1 base from J, the junction contained 10 bases not matched to a gene. This CDR3 has 14 amino acids. The germline gives CDR1 ENHRY, CDR2 SYGVKD. The CDR3 nucleotides are TGTGCCGCTCGAACTAGCGGCCTATCCTACGAGCAGTACTTC. It translates to CAARTSGLSYEQYF.

The J gene is TRBJ2-7, the V gene TRBV14; no firm D call. The CDR3 runs to 16 residues. V gave up 0 bases and J gave up 2 bases, with 14 bases separating them. Germline lookup yields CDR1 SGHDN and CDR2 FVKESK. The CDR3 here is CASSQDPDGRPYEQYF. CDR3 DNA: TGTGCCAGCAGCCAAGATCCGGACGGAAGGCCCTACGAGCAGTACTTC.

This clone was recorded only once. The chain carries TRBV5-6 and TRBJ2-2; 15 bases are a match to TRBD2. V shed 5 bases and J 1 base; nucleotides not matched to a gene: 9. The CDR3 consists of 19 residues. Germline V gives CDR1 SGHDT, CDR2 YYEEEE. The CDR3 region is CASRPFGGLAGGNTGELFF. The CDR3 DNA is TGTGCCAGCAGGCCCTTTGGGGGACTAGCGGGAGGGAACACCGGGGAGCTGTTTTTT.

This chain connects TRBV7-3 to TRBJ1-2; TRBD1 is a possible D gene (6 bases). The V gene lost 2 bases and the J gene lost 5 bases, with 18 bases spanning the gap. This CDR3 comprises 16 residues. CDR1 SGHTA and CDR2 FQGTGA come from the germline V gene. In DNA form, the CDR3 reads TGTGCCAGCAGCTTATCGGCAAATACAGGGCCATATGGCTACACCTTC. Translating it yields CASSLSANTGPYGYTF.

V gene TRBV6-5 combines with J gene TRBJ2-7; no definite D call. Trimming removed 5 bases from V and 5 bases from J, with 10 bases in between. The germline V gene encodes CDR1 MNHEY and CDR2 SVGAGI. CDR3 size: 12 residues. The CDR3 loop reads CASSQRGNEQYF. The CDR3 DNA is TGTGCCAGCAGTCAACGTGGAAACGAGCAGTACTTC.

The J gene is TRBJ2-4, the V gene TRBV7-3; D remains unclear. CDR1 is SGHTA and CDR2 is FQGTGA in the germline V gene. The CDR3 has 17 amino acids. V was trimmed by 5 bases and J by 6 bases, leaving 23 bases between them. CDR3 coding DNA: TGTGCCAGCAGCGTTGCTGGATCGGCCGGCCTTGGAAACATTCAGTACTTC. Its protein is CASSVAGSAGLGNIQYF.

The genes are TRBV6-5 and TRBJ1-1; a possible D gene is TRBD1 (5 bases). The V and J ends lost 5 bases and 1 base respectively, with 14 bases between them. In germline, CDR1 is MNHEY, CDR2 SVGAGI. CDR3 length: 15 amino acids. The CDR3 nucleotides read TGTGCCAGCAGTCTTCGACTTGGGGGGAACACTGAAGCTTTCTTT. This translates into CASSLRLGGNTEAFF.

The CDR3 coding sequence is TGTGCCAGCAGTGGACAGGGCAACTATGGCTACACCTTC. Amino acid sequence: CASSGQGNYGYTF. The chain recombines TRBV25-1 with TRBJ1-2; TRBD1 aligns across 7 bases. The germline CDR1 and CDR2 sequences are MGHDK and SYGVNS. The CDR3 runs to 13 residues. After removal of 4 bases from V and 2 bases from J, the junction contained 1 base not matched to a gene.

V is TRBV7-2 and J is TRBJ1-3; D is unclear. Germline V gene lookup returns CDR1 SGHTA and CDR2 FQGNSA. This CDR3 is 14 amino acids long. Trimming took off 3 bases at V and 2 bases at J, with 8 bases between the two ends. The CDR3 loop reads CASSFDLTGNTIYF. In DNA form, the CDR3 reads TGTGCCAGCAGCTTCGACTTAACTGGAAACACCATATATTTT.